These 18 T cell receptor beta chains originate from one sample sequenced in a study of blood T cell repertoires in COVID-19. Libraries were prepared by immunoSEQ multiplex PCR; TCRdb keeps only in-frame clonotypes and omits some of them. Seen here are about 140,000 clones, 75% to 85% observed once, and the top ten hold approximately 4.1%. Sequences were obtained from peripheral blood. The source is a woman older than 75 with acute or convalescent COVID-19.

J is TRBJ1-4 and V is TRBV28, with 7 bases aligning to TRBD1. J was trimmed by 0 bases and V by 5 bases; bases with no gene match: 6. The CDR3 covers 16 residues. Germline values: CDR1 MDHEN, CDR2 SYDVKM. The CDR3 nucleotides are TGTGCCAGCAGTACGGGACAGCCGGCAACTAATGAAAAACTGTTTTTT. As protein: CASSTGQPATNEKLFF.

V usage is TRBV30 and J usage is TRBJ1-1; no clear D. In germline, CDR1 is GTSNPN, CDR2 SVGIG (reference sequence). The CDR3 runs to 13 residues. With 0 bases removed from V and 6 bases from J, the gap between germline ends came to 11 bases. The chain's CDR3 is CAWSVEARAEAFF. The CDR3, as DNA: TGTGCCTGGAGTGTGGAGGCGCGTGCTGAAGCTTTCTTT.

CDR3 bases: TGTGCCATCAGTGAGCGGCCAGGGGGCTACGAGCAGTACTTC. Translation: CAISERPGGYEQYF. The chain links TRBV10-3 to TRBJ2-7; 7 positions match TRBD1. J gave up 3 bases and V 2 bases, and 4 bases lay outside the gene matches. The CDR3 runs to 14 residues. Germline V gives CDR1 ENHRY, CDR2 SYGVKD.

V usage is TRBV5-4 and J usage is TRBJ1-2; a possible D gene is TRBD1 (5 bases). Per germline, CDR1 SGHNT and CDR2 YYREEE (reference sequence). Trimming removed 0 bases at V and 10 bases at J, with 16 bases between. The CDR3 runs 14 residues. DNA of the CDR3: TGTGCCAGCAGCTTGGATTGGTCTCAGGGCATCTACACCTTC. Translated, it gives CASSLDWSQGIYTF.

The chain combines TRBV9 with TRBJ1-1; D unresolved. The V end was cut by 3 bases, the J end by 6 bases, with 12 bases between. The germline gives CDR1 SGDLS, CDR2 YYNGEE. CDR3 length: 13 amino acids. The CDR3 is CASSGGPWSEAFF. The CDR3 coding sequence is TGTGCCAGCAGCGGAGGTCCTTGGTCTGAAGCTTTCTTT.

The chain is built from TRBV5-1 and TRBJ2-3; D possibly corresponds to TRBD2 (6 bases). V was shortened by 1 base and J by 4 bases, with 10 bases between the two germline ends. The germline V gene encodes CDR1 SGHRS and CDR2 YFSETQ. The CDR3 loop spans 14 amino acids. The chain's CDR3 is CASSLLGGADTQYF. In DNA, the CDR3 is TGCGCCAGCAGCTTGCTCGGGGGAGCAGATACGCAGTATTTT. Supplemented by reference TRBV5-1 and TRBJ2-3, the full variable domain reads KAGVTQTPRYLIKTRGQQVTLSCSPISGHRSVSWYQQTPGQGLQFLFEYFSETQRNKGNFPGRFSGRQFSNSRSEMNVSTLELGDSALYLCASSLLGGADTQYFGPGTRLTVL.

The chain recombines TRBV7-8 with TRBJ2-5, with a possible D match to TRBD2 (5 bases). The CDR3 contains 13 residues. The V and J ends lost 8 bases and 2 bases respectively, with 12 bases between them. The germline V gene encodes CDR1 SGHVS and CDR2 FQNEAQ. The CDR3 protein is CASGRTPQETQYF. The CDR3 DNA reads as TGTGCCAGCGGAAGGACTCCGCAAGAGACCCAGTACTTC.

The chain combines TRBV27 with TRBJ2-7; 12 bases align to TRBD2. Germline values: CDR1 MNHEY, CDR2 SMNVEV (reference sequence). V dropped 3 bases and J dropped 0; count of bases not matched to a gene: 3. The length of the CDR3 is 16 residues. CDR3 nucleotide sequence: TGTGCCAGCAGTTTCCTAGCGGGGGGGAGCTCCTACGAGCAGTACTTC. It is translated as CASSFLAGGSSYEQYF.

DNA of the CDR3: TGCGCTGCGGGGAGGCAGTGGGATGAGCAGTTCTTC. Translation: CAAGRQWDEQFF. The V call is TRBV10-2, the J call TRBJ2-1; weak D call: TRBD2 (6 bases). CDR1 WSHSY and CDR2 SAAADI come from the germline V gene. This CDR3 is built from 12 residues.

The CDR3 reads CASSERGTGLVDTQYF. The CDR3 nucleotides read TGCGCCAGCAGCGAGCGGGGGACCGGCCTTGTAGATACGCAGTATTTT. V and J are TRBV10-1 and TRBJ2-3; 8 positions agree with TRBD2. This CDR3 has 16 residues. The V and J ends lost 6 bases and 5 bases, in that order; junction bases with no gene match: 13. Germline-derived CDR1 and CDR2 are WNHNN and SYGVQD (reference sequence).

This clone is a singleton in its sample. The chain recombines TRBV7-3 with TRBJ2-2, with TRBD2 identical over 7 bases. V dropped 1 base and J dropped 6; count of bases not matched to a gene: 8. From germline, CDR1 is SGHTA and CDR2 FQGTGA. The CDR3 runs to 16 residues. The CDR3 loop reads CASSLMQLAIPGELFF. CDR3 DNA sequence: TGTGCCAGCAGCTTAATGCAACTAGCGATCCCCGGGGAGCTGTTTTTT.

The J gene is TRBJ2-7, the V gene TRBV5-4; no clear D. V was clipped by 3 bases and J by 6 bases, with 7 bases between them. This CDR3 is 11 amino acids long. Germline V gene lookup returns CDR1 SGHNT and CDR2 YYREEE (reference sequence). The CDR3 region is CASSSLSEQYF. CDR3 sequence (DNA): TGTGCCAGCAGCTCACTCTCCGAGCAGTACTTC.

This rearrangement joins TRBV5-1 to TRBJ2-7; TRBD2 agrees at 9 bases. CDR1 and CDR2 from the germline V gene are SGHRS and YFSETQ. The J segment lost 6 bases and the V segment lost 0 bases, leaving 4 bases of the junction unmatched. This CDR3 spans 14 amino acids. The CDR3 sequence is CASSLDGSGSEQYF. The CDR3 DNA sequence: TGCGCCAGCAGCTTGGATGGTAGCGGGAGCGAGCAGTACTTC.

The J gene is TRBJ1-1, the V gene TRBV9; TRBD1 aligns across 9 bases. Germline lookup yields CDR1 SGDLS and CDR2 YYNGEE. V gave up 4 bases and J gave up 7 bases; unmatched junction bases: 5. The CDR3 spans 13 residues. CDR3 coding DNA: TGTGCCAGCAGCTTAAGGGGACAGGGTGAAGCTTTCTTT. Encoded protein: CASSLRGQGEAFF.

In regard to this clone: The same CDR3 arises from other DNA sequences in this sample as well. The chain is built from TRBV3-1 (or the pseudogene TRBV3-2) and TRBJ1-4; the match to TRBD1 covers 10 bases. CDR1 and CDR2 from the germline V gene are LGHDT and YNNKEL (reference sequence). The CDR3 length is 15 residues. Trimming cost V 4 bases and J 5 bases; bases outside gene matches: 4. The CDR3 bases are TGTGCCAGCAGCCTCCGGGACAGGGGCAATGAAAAACTGTTTTTT. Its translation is CASSLRDRGNEKLFF.

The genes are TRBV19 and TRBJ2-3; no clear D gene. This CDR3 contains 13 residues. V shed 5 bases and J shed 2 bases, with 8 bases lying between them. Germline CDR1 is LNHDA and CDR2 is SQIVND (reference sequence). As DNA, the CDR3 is TGTGCCAGTAGTCCCCGCGACACAGATACGCAGTATTTT. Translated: CASSPRDTDTQYF.

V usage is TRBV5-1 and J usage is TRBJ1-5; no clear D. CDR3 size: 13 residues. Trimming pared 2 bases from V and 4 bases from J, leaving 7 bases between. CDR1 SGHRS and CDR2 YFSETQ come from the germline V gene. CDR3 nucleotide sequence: TGCGCCAGCAGCTTTGGGCAGAATCAGCCCCAGCATTTT. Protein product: CASSFGQNQPQHF.

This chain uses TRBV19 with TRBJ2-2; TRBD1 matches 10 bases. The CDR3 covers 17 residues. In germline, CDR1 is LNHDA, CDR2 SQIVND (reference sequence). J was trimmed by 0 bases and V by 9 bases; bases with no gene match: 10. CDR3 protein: CASRQGASTANTGELFF. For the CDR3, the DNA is TGTGCCAGCAGACAGGGGGCCTCAACCGCGAACACCGGGGAGCTGTTTTTT.